Shown below are 30 T cell receptor beta chains from a single sample sequenced in a study of T cell responses to AZD1222 COVID-19 vaccine. Here immunoSEQ multiplex PCR was the method, and the copy in TCRdb shows in-frame clones only, minus some. The sample lists tens of thousands of clones, over 75% seen once, with approximately 25% in the top ten. This material consisted of peripheral blood, taken 28 days after the second AZD1222 dose. The origin of the receptors is an adult who received the AZD1222 COVID-19 vaccine.

A single count supports this clone. The rearrangement joins TRBV6-5 to TRBJ1-5; 10 nucleotides line up with TRBD1. Unmatched junction bases numbered 3, after V lost 5 bases and J lost 5 bases. The CDR3 contains 14 residues. Germline CDR1 and CDR2: MNHEY and SVGAGI. The CDR3 spells CASSRGTGDQPQHF. In nucleotides, the CDR3 is TGTGCCAGCAGTAGGGGGACAGGGGATCAGCCCCAGCATTTT.

This rearrangement joins TRBV24-1 to TRBJ2-7; the D is unclear. Germline V gives CDR1 KGHDR, CDR2 SFDVKD. This CDR3 is built from 15 residues. Trimming cost V 3 bases and J 4 bases, with 15 bases left between them. The CDR3 loop is CATSDATLGSYEQYF. As DNA, the CDR3 is TGTGCCACCAGTGATGCTACATTGGGCTCATACGAGCAGTACTTC.

The rearrangement links TRBV11-2 to TRBJ2-7; unclear D gene. The CDR3 loop spans 15 amino acids. Looked up from germline, CDR1 is SGHAT and CDR2 is FQNNGV. V was cut by 2 bases and J by 0 bases, with 11 bases left in between. Written as DNA, the CDR3 is TGTGCCAGCAGCTTAAGTAGGGCCCTCTCCTACGAGCAGTACTTC. This codes for CASSLSRALSYEQYF.

This clone was seen at least ten times. Different DNA sequences within this sample yield the same CDR3. The chain uses TRBV27 and TRBJ2-2; tentative D call: TRBD2 (6 bases). Trimming cost V 6 bases and J 0 bases, with 11 bases left between them. CDR1 is MNHEY, CDR2 SMNVEV, per germline (reference sequence). This CDR3 region has 15 residues. The CDR3 is CASSLAVANTGELFF. The DNA of the CDR3 is TGTGCCAGCAGCTTAGCGGTCGCGAACACCGGGGAGCTGTTTTTT.

The rearrangement joins TRBV23-1 to TRBJ1-5, with 7 bases lining up with TRBD1. TRBV23-1 is labeled an ORF, and its function is uncertain. This CDR3 spans 16 amino acids. Trimming cost V 5 bases and J 3 bases; bases outside gene matches: 10. CDR3 coding DNA: TGCGCCAGCAGTGCCGCTGCGACAGGGAACAATCAGCCCCAGCATTTT. This translates into CASSAAATGNNQPQHF.

The CDR3 reads CASSLAGRGPVNEKLFF. The DNA of the CDR3 is TGTGCCAGCAGCTTGGCCGGGAGGGGGCCGGTTAATGAAAAACTGTTTTTT. The chain links TRBV5-6 to TRBJ1-4; 7 nucleotides align to TRBD1. Per the germline V gene, CDR1 is SGHDT and CDR2 is YYEEEE. V dropped 0 bases and J dropped 4; count of bases not matched to a gene: 9. The CDR3 sequence is 17 residues long.

The chain is built from TRBV20-1 and TRBJ2-1; TRBD2 matches at 10 bases. CDR3 length: 17 amino acids. With V trimmed by 3 bases and J by 0 bases, 8 bases remained unmatched. Germline V CDR1 and CDR2: DFQATT, SNEGSKA (reference sequence). This CDR3 reads CSASKPGLASSYNEQFF. The CDR3 DNA reads TGCAGTGCTAGTAAACCGGGACTAGCGAGCTCCTACAATGAGCAGTTCTTC.

The chain is built from TRBV11-2 and TRBJ2-7; the D gene could be TRBD1 or TRBD2 (5 bases each). The CDR3 runs to 14 residues. V was cut by 5 bases and J by 0 bases, with 11 bases left in between. CDR1 SGHAT and CDR2 FQNNGV come from the germline V gene. Here the CDR3 DNA reads TGTGCCAGCAGCCGGGACGGATCCTCCTACGAGCAGTACTTC. Its translation is CASSRDGSSYEQYF.

The rearrangement links TRBV5-1 to TRBJ2-7; 10 positions agree with TRBD1. Trimming took 4 bases from V and 4 from J; bases not matched to a gene: 5. Per the germline V gene, CDR1 is SGHRS and CDR2 is YFSETQ. There are 14 residues in the CDR3. DNA of the CDR3: TGCGCCAGCAGCCCCGGGACAGGGGTATACGAGCAGTACTTC. Translation: CASSPGTGVYEQYF.

The chain is built from TRBV27 and TRBJ2-2; a weak D match, TRBD2 (6 bases). V lost 3 bases and J lost 4, with 9 bases in between. CDR3 length equals 14 residues. Germline V gene lookup returns CDR1 MNHEY and CDR2 SMNVEV (reference sequence). CDR3 residues: CASSFQGGTGELFF. The CDR3, as DNA: TGTGCCAGCAGTTTCCAGGGAGGCACCGGGGAGCTGTTTTTT.

The chain joins TRBV12-3 or TRBV12-4 to TRBJ2-7, with D hard to call. Trimming left V 6 bases short and J 6 bases short, with 12 bases between. This CDR3 is built from 12 residues. Written as DNA, the CDR3 is TGTGCCAGCAGCTGGTCGGGTGCCGAGCAGTACTTC. Translation: CASSWSGAEQYF.

For the CDR3, the DNA is TGCGCCAGCAGCCAAGACGGGGCAGGACATCAGCCCCAGCATTTT. Amino acids: CASSQDGAGHQPQHF. The chain links TRBV4-1 to TRBJ1-5; TRBD1 is a possible D gene (5 bases). V shed 0 bases and J shed 5 bases, with 11 bases lying between them. From germline, CDR1 is MGHRA and CDR2 YSYEKL. The CDR3 is 15 residues long.

The chain employs TRBV15 and TRBJ2-7; no clear D gene. Trimming cost V 8 bases and J 5 bases, with 13 bases left between them. From germline, CDR1 is LNHNV and CDR2 YYDKDF (reference sequence). The CDR3 extends over 12 amino acids. The chain's CDR3 is CATANHRDEQYF. In DNA, the CDR3 is TGTGCCACCGCCAACCACCGGGACGAGCAGTACTTC.

The chain joins TRBV27 to TRBJ2-7; TRBD1 matches at 9 bases. Germline V gene lookup returns CDR1 MNHEY and CDR2 SMNVEV (reference sequence). CDR3 length equals 14 residues. Losses at the gene ends were 7 bases for V and 7 bases for J; bases not matched to a gene: 11. Written as DNA, the CDR3 is TGTGCCAGCAAGCCCTTACAGGGGGCAAGTGAGCAGTACTTC. Translation: CASKPLQGASEQYF.

The gene calls are TRBV11-2 and TRBJ2-2; no clear D. Germline V lookup: CDR1 SGHAT, CDR2 FQNNGV. V was pared by 6 bases and J by 0 bases, with 11 bases between. CDR3 size: 15 residues. The CDR3 loop is CASRQQTPNTGELFF. CDR3 DNA: TGTGCCAGCAGGCAACAGACTCCGAACACCGGGGAGCTGTTTTTT.

J is TRBJ1-5 and V is TRBV19, with D maybe TRBD1 (5 bases). CDR1 and CDR2 from the germline V gene are LNHDA and SQIVND (reference sequence). This CDR3 is 16 amino acids long. Trimming shortened V by 6 bases and J by 0 bases, and 15 bases separated the two germline ends. DNA for the CDR3: TGTGCCAGTAGCCGTATGGGGCTGAATAGCAATCAGCCCCAGCATTTT. Its translation: CASSRMGLNSNQPQHF.

This clone was counted only a few times. The chain joins TRBV11-2 to TRBJ2-7; D call uncertain. Between the trimmed V and J ends, which lost 0 bases and 0 bases, there was a span of 6 bases. The CDR3 totals 14 residues. The germline CDR1 and CDR2 sequences are SGHAT and FQNNGV. The CDR3 here is CASSLDLNSYEQYF. The CDR3 DNA is TGTGCCAGCAGCTTAGATCTTAACTCCTACGAGCAGTACTTC.

This clone was seen a single time. The chain employs TRBV5-6 and TRBJ2-5, with D possibly called TRBD1 or TRBD2 (5 bases each). Germline CDR1 and CDR2: SGHDT and YYEEEE. Trimming took 5 bases from V and 5 from J, leaving 16 bases between them. The CDR3 consists of 14 residues. As DNA, the CDR3 is TGTGCCAGCAGACGGCGAGGGACGACGGAGACCCAGTACTTC. This translates into CASRRRGTTETQYF.

This chain links TRBV19 with TRBJ2-3; 8 positions agree with TRBD2. The germline V gene encodes CDR1 LNHDA and CDR2 SQIVND (reference sequence). The CDR3 covers 15 residues. Trimming took 5 bases from V and 6 from J; bases not matched to a gene: 10. Written as DNA, the CDR3 is TGTGCCAGTAGTTCCAGCGGGGGTGGGTACGATACGCAGTATTTT. Translated: CASSSSGGGYDTQYF. Complete variable domain (other parts from reference TRBV19 and TRBJ2-3): DGGITQSPKYLFRKEGQNVTLSCEQNLNHDAMYWYRQDPGQGLRLIYYSQIVNDFQKGDIAEGYSVSREKKESFPLTVTSAQKNPTAFYLCASSSSGGGYDTQYFGPGTRLTVL.

This clone was detected only once. The rearrangement links TRBV19 to TRBJ1-1; D unresolved. The V gene's germline CDR1 is LNHDA and CDR2 SQIVND (reference sequence). V was pared by 7 bases and J by 0 bases, with 12 bases between. This CDR3 has 14 residues. The CDR3 nucleotides are TGTGCCAGTATAGACCTGACTATGAACACTGAAGCTTTCTTT. Residues: CASIDLTMNTEAFF.

The gene calls are TRBV7-3 and TRBJ2-2; 8 nucleotides align to TRBD1. V trimming: 6 bases; J trimming: 6 bases; junction bases outside the gene matches: 3. The CDR3 runs to 13 residues. Germline V CDR1 and CDR2: SGHTA, FQGTGA. The chain's CDR3 is CASSLQGAGELFF. The CDR3 nucleotides read TGTGCCAGCAGTCTACAGGGGGCCGGGGAGCTGTTTTTT. The full variable domain, its missing parts supplied by reference TRBV7-3 and TRBJ2-2, is GAGVSQTPSNKVTEKGKYVELRCDPISGHTALYWYRQSLGQGPEFLIYFQGTGAADDSGLPNDRFFAVRPEGSVSTLKIQRTERGDSAVYLCASSLQGAGELFFGEGSRLTVL.

The CDR3 DNA is TGTGCCAGCAGCCAAGAGGCGGACAGGAAAGACGAGCAGTACTTC. Translation: CASSQEADRKDEQYF. The J gene is TRBJ2-7, the V gene TRBV4-2; TRBD1 matches at 7 bases. The CDR3 spans 15 residues. Germline lookup yields CDR1 LGHNA and CDR2 YNFKEQ. The J segment lost 5 bases and the V segment lost 0 bases, leaving 7 bases of the junction unmatched.

This clone was seen a single time. V usage is TRBV28 and J usage is TRBJ2-3; 15 bases align to TRBD2. Trimming took 11 bases from V and 0 from J; bases not matched to a gene: 15. This CDR3 spans 19 amino acids. Germline CDR1 and CDR2: MDHEN and SYDVKM. CDR3 DNA: TGTGCCTGCCCAACCCCGGGACTAGCGGGAGGCTCGAGCACAGATACGCAGTATTTT. This codes for CACPTPGLAGGSSTDTQYF.

In regard to this clone: One end of the junction does not line up with germline, which may come from a read error. The CDR3 DNA follows: TGTGCCAGTAGTCGCGGGGTAGGGAATCGGCCCCAGCATTTT. It encodes CASSRGVGNRPQHF. This chain connects TRBV19 to TRBJ1-5; D is unclear. The CDR3 is made up of 14 amino acids. Per germline, CDR1 LNHDA and CDR2 SQIVND (reference sequence).

The chain joins TRBV7-9 to TRBJ2-5; possible D gene TRBD1, 6 bases. CDR1 and CDR2 from the germline V gene are SEHNR and FQNEAQ (reference sequence). CDR3 length: 15 residues. Trimming shortened V by 5 bases and J by 5 bases, and 18 bases separated the two germline ends. The CDR3 protein is CASSTTPQGSETQYF. The CDR3 nucleotides are TGTGCCAGCAGCACAACTCCACAGGGCTCCGAGACCCAGTACTTC.

J is TRBJ2-1 and V is TRBV5-8, with D perhaps assigned TRBD1 or TRBD2 (5 bases each). Deletions cut 1 base from V and 6 bases from J, with 14 bases between. CDR3 size: 15 residues. Germline lookup yields CDR1 SGHTS and CDR2 YDEGEE. CDR3 sequence (DNA): TGTGCCAGCAGCTTGAGCCAGGGACCGGTCAATGAGCAGTTCTTC. Residues: CASSLSQGPVNEQFF. Using reference TRBV5-8 and TRBJ2-1 for the parts outside the CDR3, the full variable domain is EAGVTQSPTHLIKTRGQQATLRCSPISGHTSVYWYQQALGLGLQFLLWYDEGEERNRGNFPPRFSGRQFPNYSSELNVNALELEDSALYLCASSLSQGPVNEQFFGPGTRLTVL.

This clone was seen a few times. The chain combines TRBV30 with TRBJ1-2, with D maybe TRBD1 (5 bases). Germline lookup yields CDR1 GTSNPN and CDR2 SVGIG (reference sequence). Trimming pared 4 bases from V and 8 bases from J, leaving 14 bases between. The CDR3 length is 12 residues. The CDR3 is CAWKQAYDGYTF. CDR3 nucleotides: TGTGCCTGGAAACAGGCTTATGACGGCTACACCTTC.

This chain connects TRBV6-5 to TRBJ2-7; 11 nucleotides match TRBD1. Germline loops: CDR1 MNHEY, CDR2 SVGAGI. Unmatched junction bases numbered 9, after V lost 6 bases and J lost 5 bases. The CDR3 length is 15 residues. The CDR3 bases are TGTGCCAGCAGCCTCCGGACAGGGGGCGTCAACGAGCAGTACTTC. Translated, it gives CASSLRTGGVNEQYF.

The CDR3 nucleotides read TGTGCCAGCTCAAGGGGACTAGCGGGGATCACCGGGGAGCTGTTTTTT. It specifies CASSRGLAGITGELFF. The V and J genes are TRBV18 and TRBJ2-2; the match to TRBD2 covers 13 bases. The V segment lost 5 bases and the J segment 4 bases; nucleotides outside the gene matches: 4. CDR3 size: 16 residues. The germline CDR1 and CDR2 sequences are KGHSH and LQKENI.

The chain couples TRBV4-3 to TRBJ1-2; 7 nucleotides match TRBD1. The V gene's germline CDR1 is LGHNA and CDR2 YSLEER. Trimming at V came to 4 bases and at J to 0 bases, leaving 5 bases not matched to a gene. The length of the CDR3 is 15 residues. CDR3 sequence (DNA): TGCGCCAGCAGCCCCGGACAGGATACTAACTATGGCTACACCTTC. Its translation: CASSPGQDTNYGYTF.